This T cell receptor (beta chain) stems from a study of tumor-infiltrating lymphocytes in localized non-small cell lung cancer. Study-wide background: Several tumor histologies, both smoking statuses, and some post-neoadjuvant chemotherapy samples were included.

Study outcomes and limitations: Available tissue quantity limited TCR sequencing to a patient subset. Compared with uninvolved lung, tumors showed higher T cell infiltration by TCRbeta sequencing.

The protocol was immunoSEQ multiplex PCR, while the TCRdb copy is restricted to in-frame clones and leaves out a portion. The profile covers around 4,700 clones, with 90% to 96% appearing a single time and about 3.1% taken by the ten largest. Germline assignment: CDR1 SGHNT and CDR2 YENEEA. After removal of 5 bases from V and 6 bases from J, the junction contained 9 bases not matched to a gene. The CDR3 consists of 15 residues. As to this clone: Its antigen is still unknown.

The V and J genes are TRBV11-3 and TRBJ2-1; TRBD1 agrees at 8 bases. The TCR was taken from a human donor with non-small cell lung cancer. The sample consisted of uninvolved lung tissue not adjacent to the tumor. The CDR3, as DNA: TGTGCCAGCAGCCGACGACAGGGGTTTTCCAATGAGCAGTTCTTC. Translating gives CASSRRQGFSNEQFF.